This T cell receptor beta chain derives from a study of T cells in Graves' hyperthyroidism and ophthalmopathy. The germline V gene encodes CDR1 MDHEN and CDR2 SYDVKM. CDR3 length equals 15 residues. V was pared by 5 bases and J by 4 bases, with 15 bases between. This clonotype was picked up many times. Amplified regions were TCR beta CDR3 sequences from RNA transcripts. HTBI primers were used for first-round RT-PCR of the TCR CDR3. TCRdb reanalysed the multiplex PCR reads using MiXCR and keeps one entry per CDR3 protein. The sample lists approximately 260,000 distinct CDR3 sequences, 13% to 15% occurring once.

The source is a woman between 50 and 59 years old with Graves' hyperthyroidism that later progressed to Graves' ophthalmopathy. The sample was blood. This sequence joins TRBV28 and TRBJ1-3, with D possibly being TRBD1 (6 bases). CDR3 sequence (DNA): TGTGCCAGCAGTCACTCCAGGGGAACGGGAAACACCATATATTTT. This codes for CASSHSRGTGNTIYF.